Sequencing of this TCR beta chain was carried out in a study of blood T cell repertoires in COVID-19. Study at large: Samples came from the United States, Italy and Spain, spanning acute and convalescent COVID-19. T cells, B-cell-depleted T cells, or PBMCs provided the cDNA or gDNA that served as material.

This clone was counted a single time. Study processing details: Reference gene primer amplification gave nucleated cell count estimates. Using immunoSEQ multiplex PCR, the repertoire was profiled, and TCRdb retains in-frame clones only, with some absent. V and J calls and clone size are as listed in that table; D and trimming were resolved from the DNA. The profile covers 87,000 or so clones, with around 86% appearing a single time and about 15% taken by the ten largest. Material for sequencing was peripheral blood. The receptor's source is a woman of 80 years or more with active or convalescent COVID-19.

CDR3 amino acids: CSVWDRADGYTF. The CDR3 region has the DNA TGCAGCGTTTGGGACAGGGCCGATGGCTACACCTTC. The chain joins TRBV29-1 to TRBJ1-2, with 9 positions matching TRBD1. The V gene end was trimmed by 5 bases and the J gene end by 6 bases; junction bases not matched to a gene: 4. Germline CDR1 is SQVTM and CDR2 is ANQGSEA. The CDR3 loop spans 12 amino acids.